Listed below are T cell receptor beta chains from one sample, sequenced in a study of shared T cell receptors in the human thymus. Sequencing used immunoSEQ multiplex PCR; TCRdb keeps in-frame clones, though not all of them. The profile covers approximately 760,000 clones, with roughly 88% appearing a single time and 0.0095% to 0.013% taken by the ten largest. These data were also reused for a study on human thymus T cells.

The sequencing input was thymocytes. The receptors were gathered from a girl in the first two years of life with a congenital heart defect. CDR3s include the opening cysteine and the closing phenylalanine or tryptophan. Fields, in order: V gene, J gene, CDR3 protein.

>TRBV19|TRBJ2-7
CASSISPGEGDYEQYF
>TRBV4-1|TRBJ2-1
CASSQLLRAGGHYNEQFF
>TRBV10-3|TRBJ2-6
CAISTLSTEVGGANVLTF
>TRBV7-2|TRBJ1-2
CASSPIRKTGEGGYTF
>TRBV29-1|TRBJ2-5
CSVLGITSGGVLQETQYF
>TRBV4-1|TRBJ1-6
CASSQSPRDTHSPLHF
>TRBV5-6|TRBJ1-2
CASSLGGTGVNYGYTF
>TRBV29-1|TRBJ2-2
CSASEGQGTGELFF
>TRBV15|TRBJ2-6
CATRRAGTISGANVLTF
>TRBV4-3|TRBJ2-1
CASSQVQVSGSYNEQFF
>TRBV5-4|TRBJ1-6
CASSLRRYNSPLHF
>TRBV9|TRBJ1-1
CASSVVGTGGTEAFF
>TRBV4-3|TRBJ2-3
CASSQDGPRGGHTSTDTQYF
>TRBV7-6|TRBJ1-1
CASSFRTGLRVDTEAFF
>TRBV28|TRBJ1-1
CASTQPPRQGMNTEAFF
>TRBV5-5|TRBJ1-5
CASSYSDRVRTRNQPQHF
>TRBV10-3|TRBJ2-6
CAIGRGLAKAGANVLTF
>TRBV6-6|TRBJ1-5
CASSYSRGGRNQPQHF
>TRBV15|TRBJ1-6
CATSSRTGSAFVSPLHF
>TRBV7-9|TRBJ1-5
CASTTGGVGQPQHF
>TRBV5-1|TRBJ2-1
CASSLDGAGGSYNEQFF
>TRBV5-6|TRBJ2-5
CASSSWGSGGVQETQYF
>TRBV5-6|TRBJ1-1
CASSLRSDPRLEDNTEAFF
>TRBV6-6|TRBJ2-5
CASSPPGRQETQYF
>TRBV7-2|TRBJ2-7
CASSPASGGASSYEQYF
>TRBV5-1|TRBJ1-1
CASSLTRGGTEAFF
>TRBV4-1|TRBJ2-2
CASSQDFESRENTGELFF
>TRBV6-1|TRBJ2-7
CASSDEGRYSYEQYF
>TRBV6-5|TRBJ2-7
CASSYIRDKFYEQYF
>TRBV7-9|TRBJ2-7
CASSFSITFSWQYF
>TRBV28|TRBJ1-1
CASSRFDRPERTAEAFF
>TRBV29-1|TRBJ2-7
CSVEEPGGTGIEQYF
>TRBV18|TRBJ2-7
CASSRPGQGSYEQYF
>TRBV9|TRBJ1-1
CASSVSDKQGGTEAFF
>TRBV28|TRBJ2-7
CASSLTSRKKQAKLYEQYF
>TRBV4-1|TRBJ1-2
CASSQVTYLTDTTNYGYTF
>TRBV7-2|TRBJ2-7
CASSPSSGVYEQYF
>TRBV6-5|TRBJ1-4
CASRAGVYEKLFF
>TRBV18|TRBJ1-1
CASSPRRDKLNTEAFF
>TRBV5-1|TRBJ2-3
CASSLAIGGGGTDTQYF
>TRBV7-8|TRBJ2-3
CASSLARGSTDTQYF
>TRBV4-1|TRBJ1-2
CASSQDRQANYGYTF
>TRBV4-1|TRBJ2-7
CASSLNLQGSYEQYF
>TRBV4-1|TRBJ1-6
CASSQDWDSNNSPLHF
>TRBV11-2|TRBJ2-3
CASSLLAGVDTQYF
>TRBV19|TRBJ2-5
CASSIREALAGPTGQETQYF
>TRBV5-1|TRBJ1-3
CASSLPGATGNTIYF
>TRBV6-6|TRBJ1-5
CASSYSGVSSNQPQHF
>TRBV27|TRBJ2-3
CASSGETSGGIKDTQYF
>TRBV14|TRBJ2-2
CASIPRDRGYTGELFF
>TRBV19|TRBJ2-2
CASNRDNTGELFF
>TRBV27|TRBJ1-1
CASIVFGLTNTEAFF
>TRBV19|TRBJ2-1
CASRGSSYNEQFF
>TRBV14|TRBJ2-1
CASSHTTITGGHNEQFF
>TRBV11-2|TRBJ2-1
CASSSGLAGGRDEQFF
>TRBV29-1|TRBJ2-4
CSVTSGGAENIQYF